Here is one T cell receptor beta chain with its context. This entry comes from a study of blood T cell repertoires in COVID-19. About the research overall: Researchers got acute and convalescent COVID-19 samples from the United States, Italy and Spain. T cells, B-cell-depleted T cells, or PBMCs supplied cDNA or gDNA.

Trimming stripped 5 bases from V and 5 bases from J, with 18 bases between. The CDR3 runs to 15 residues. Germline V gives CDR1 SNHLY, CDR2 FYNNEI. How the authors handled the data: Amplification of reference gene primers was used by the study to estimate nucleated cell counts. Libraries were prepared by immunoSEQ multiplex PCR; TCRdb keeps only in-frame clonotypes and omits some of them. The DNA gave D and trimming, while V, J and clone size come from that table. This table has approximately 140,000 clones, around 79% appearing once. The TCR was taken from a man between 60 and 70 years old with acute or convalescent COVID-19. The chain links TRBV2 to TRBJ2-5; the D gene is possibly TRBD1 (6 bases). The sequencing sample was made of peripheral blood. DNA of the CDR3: TGTGCCAGCAGTAGTGACAGTAGCCAGGGGGAGACCCAGTACTTC. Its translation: CASSSDSSQGETQYF. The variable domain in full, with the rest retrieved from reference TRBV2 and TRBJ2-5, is EPEVTQTPSHQVTQMGQEVILRCVPISNHLYFYWYRQILGQKVEFLVSFYNNEISEKSEIFDDQFSVERPDGSNFTLKIRSTKLEDSAMYFCASSSDSSQGETQYFGPGTRLLVL.